This entry lists 8 T cell receptor beta chains sequenced from one sample in a study of cytomegalovirus exposure and HLA in healthy donors. With 60 Vbeta and 13 Jbeta primers, the PCR was carried out. Data came from immunoSEQ multiplex PCR; TCRdb stores just in-frame clones and leaves some out. The data contain roughly 100,000 clones, around 57% of them singletons. Input material: PBMCs. Receptor source: a human donor in good health.

This clone was observed once. The chain uses TRBV6-5 and TRBJ1-3, with D perhaps matching TRBD1 (6 bases). CDR1 is MNHEY and CDR2 is SVGAGI in the germline V gene. The CDR3 has 16 amino acids. V lost 2 bases to trimming and J lost 3 bases, with 14 bases between them. The CDR3 nucleotides are TGTGCCAGCAGTTACGCGGGGGGGCCGGGTGGAAACACCATATATTTT. Translated: CASSYAGGPGGNTIYF.

A few counts support this clone. The rearrangement joins TRBV30 to TRBJ2-3; D may be TRBD2 (7 bases). Trimming removed 5 bases at V and 0 bases at J, with 21 bases between. Germline V CDR1 and CDR2: GTSNPN, SVGIG (reference sequence). This CDR3 comprises 17 residues. CDR3 residues: CAWRWGLSGYSTDTQYF. As DNA, the CDR3 is TGTGCCTGGCGTTGGGGGCTTAGCGGGTATAGCACAGATACGCAGTATTTT.

This chain joins TRBV5-6 and TRBJ2-5; 8 bases match TRBD1. The DNA end is a closer match to TRBJ2-7, so the J assignment may be wrong. The CDR3 loop spans 15 amino acids. Germline lookup yields CDR1 SGHDT and CDR2 YYEEEE. The CDR3 bases are TGTGCCAGCAGCTCAGGGGGCAGAAGCTCCTACGAGCAGTACTTC. Protein: CASSSGGRSSYEQYF.

V usage is TRBV5-1 and J usage is TRBJ2-6; 7 nucleotides line up with TRBD2. Trimming at V came to 0 bases and at J to 1 base, leaving 4 bases not matched to a gene. The CDR3 is 17 amino acids. Germline V lookup: CDR1 SGHRS, CDR2 YFSETQ. The CDR3 DNA reads as TGCGCCAGCAGCTTGGGGGAGGGTTCGTCTGGGGCCAACGTCCTGACTTTC. It is translated as CASSLGEGSSGANVLTF. The whole variable domain, filled in from reference TRBV5-1 and TRBJ2-6, reads KAGVTQTPRYLIKTRGQQVTLSCSPISGHRSVSWYQQTPGQGLQFLFEYFSETQRNKGNFPGRFSGRQFSNSRSEMNVSTLELGDSALYLCASSLGEGSSGANVLTFGAGSRLTVL.

This clone was seen only a few times. The chain carries TRBV15 and TRBJ2-5; 7 bases line up with TRBD1. Germline CDR1 reads LNHNV; CDR2 reads YYDKDF (reference sequence). The CDR3 is 15 amino acids. After removal of 6 bases from V and 5 bases from J, the junction contained 12 bases not matched to a gene. The CDR3 coding sequence is TGTGCCACCAGGCCCCCGGGACAGCTTTTGGAGACCCAGTACTTC. Translation: CATRPPGQLLETQYF.

As concerns this clone: At one end the junction does not follow the germline gene, possibly because of a read error. The V call is TRBV5-1, the J call TRBJ2-1; the match to TRBD2 covers 16 bases. Germline loops: CDR1 SGHRS, CDR2 YFSETQ. CDR3 length equals 17 residues. The DNA of the CDR3 is TGCGCCAGCAGCTACGGGACTAGCGGGAGGGCCTATAATGAGCAGTTCTTC. This codes for CASSYGTSGRAYNEQFF.

This clone was recorded once. Other DNA sequences from this sample encode an identical CDR3 as well. The chain joins TRBV27 to TRBJ1-1, with TRBD1 as a possible D gene (5 bases). This CDR3 region has 14 residues. Trimming left V 2 bases short and J 0 bases short, with 7 bases between. CDR1 is MNHEY and CDR2 is SMNVEV in the germline V gene (reference sequence). In DNA, the CDR3 is TGTGCCAGCAGTTTACAGGGATTGAACACTGAAGCTTTCTTT. Its protein is CASSLQGLNTEAFF.

The gene calls are TRBV6-1 and TRBJ2-7; TRBD1 agrees at 11 bases. The CDR3 runs 16 residues. Unmatched junction bases numbered 7, after V lost 2 bases and J lost 4 bases. Germline V gene sequence: CDR1 MNHNS, CDR2 SASEGT. CDR3 residues: CASSEISGTGGYEQYF. The CDR3 DNA reads TGTGCCAGCAGTGAAATCTCCGGGACAGGGGGTTACGAGCAGTACTTC.